Shown below are 14 T cell receptor beta chains from a single sample sequenced in a study of blood T cell repertoires in COVID-19. TCRdb's table, derived via immunoSEQ multiplex PCR, lists solely in-frame clones and lacks some. The sample consists of about 190,000 clones, approximately 81% of them appearing once. The sequenced sample consisted of peripheral blood. All receptors come from a human donor in a cohort sampled during active COVID-19.

The chain is built from TRBV3-1 (or the pseudogene TRBV3-2) and TRBJ1-1; tentatively, D is TRBD1 (6 bases). The V gene's germline CDR1 is LGHDT and CDR2 YNNKEL (reference sequence). The V and J ends lost 2 bases and 7 bases respectively, with 17 bases between them. This CDR3 region has 15 residues. CDR3 nucleotide sequence: TGTGCCAGCAGCCAACGTCACAGGGAAAGAATTGAAGCTTTCTTT. Protein: CASSQRHRERIEAFF.

The chain links TRBV14 to TRBJ1-2; D not resolved. The CDR3 totals 15 residues. V was cut by 0 bases and J by 5 bases, with 13 bases left in between. Germline assignment: CDR1 SGHDN and CDR2 FVKESK. The CDR3 sequence is CASSQDRSISYGYTF. The CDR3 nucleotides read TGTGCCAGCAGCCAAGATCGGAGCATATCTTATGGCTACACCTTC.

This sequence joins TRBV6-6 and TRBJ2-1; TRBD1 is a possible D gene (6 bases). Trimming shortened V by 2 bases and J by 8 bases, and 16 bases separated the two germline ends. The CDR3 contains 15 residues. Per the germline V gene, CDR1 is MNHNY and CDR2 is SVGAGI (reference sequence). In DNA, the CDR3 is TGTGCCAGCAGTTACGGGTCAGGGGTGGTCGATGAGCAGTTCTTC. Protein product: CASSYGSGVVDEQFF.

This rearrangement joins TRBV30 to TRBJ1-5; D possibly corresponds to TRBD1 (6 bases). V was clipped by 7 bases and J by 0 bases, with 13 bases between them. Germline CDR1 reads GTSNPN; CDR2 reads SVGIG (reference sequence). The CDR3 has 14 amino acids. In DNA form, the CDR3 reads TGTGCCTACCAACAGGGTAATAGCAATCAGCCCCAGCATTTT. The encoded protein is CAYQQGNSNQPQHF.

V and J are TRBV3-1 (or the pseudogene TRBV3-2) and TRBJ1-5; no firm D call. CDR1 and CDR2 from the germline V gene are LGHDT and YNNKEL (reference sequence). Trimming removed 1 base at V and 7 bases at J, with 5 bases between. The CDR3 runs 12 residues. The chain's CDR3 is CASSQGSQPQHF. For the CDR3, the DNA is TGTGCCAGCAGCCAAGGTAGCCAGCCCCAGCATTTT.

This chain uses TRBV5-1 with TRBJ1-2; tentatively, D is TRBD1 (6 bases). CDR1 SGHRS and CDR2 YFSETQ come from the germline V gene. V was shortened by 2 bases and J by 8 bases, with 16 bases between the two germline ends. CDR3 length: 14 residues. The CDR3 nucleotides are TGCGCCAGCAGCTTTAGTGGGGGGGCAGGAGGCTACACCTTC. Translating gives CASSFSGGAGGYTF.

The genes are TRBV12-3 or TRBV12-4 and TRBJ2-3; perhaps TRBD2 as D (5 bases). V was cut by 6 bases and J by 4 bases, with 11 bases left in between. The CDR3 totals 13 residues. Here the CDR3 DNA reads TGTGCCAGCAGGACTCGGGGTCCAGATACGCAGTATTTT. Its protein is CASRTRGPDTQYF.

This rearrangement joins TRBV5-6 to TRBJ2-7, with D perhaps TRBD1 (6 bases). The V gene lost 3 bases and the J gene lost 2 bases, with 12 bases spanning the gap. Germline lookup yields CDR1 SGHDT and CDR2 YYEEEE. The CDR3 extends over 14 amino acids. In nucleotides, the CDR3 is TGTGCCAGCAGCTACGACAGGTCGACCTACGAGCAGTACGTC. It translates to CASSYDRSTYEQYV.

CDR3 coding DNA: TGTGCCAGCAGTCGACAGGGTTGGACTGAAGCTTTCTTT. It yields the protein CASSRQGWTEAFF. This sequence joins TRBV6-5 and TRBJ1-1; TRBD1 matches 7 bases. Germline V gene lookup returns CDR1 MNHEY and CDR2 SVGAGI. Trimming took 5 bases from V and 5 from J; bases not matched to a gene: 5. There are 13 residues in the CDR3.

Written as DNA, the CDR3 is TGCGCCAGCAGCAGTAGCGGGAGAGGAGGCGAGCAGTACTTC. It is translated as CASSSSGRGGEQYF. V gene TRBV5-1 combines with J gene TRBJ2-7; TRBD2 aligns across 9 bases. This CDR3 is 14 amino acids long. With V trimmed by 4 bases and J by 6 bases, 8 bases remained unmatched. Looked up from germline, CDR1 is SGHRS and CDR2 is YFSETQ.

About this clone: At one end, the junction sequence differs from germline, possibly due to a read error. The chain combines TRBV4-1 with TRBJ2-2, with D possibly being TRBD2 (5 bases). CDR1 MGHRA and CDR2 YSYEKL come from the germline V gene. The length of the CDR3 is 14 residues. CDR3 sequence reads: CASSQVANTGELFF. Written as DNA, the CDR3 is TGCGCCAGCAGCCAAGTGGCGAACACCGGGGAACTGTTTTTT.

V is TRBV19 and J is TRBJ1-5; perhaps TRBD1 as D (6 bases). The germline V gene encodes CDR1 LNHDA and CDR2 SQIVND (reference sequence). V lost 0 bases and J 7 bases, leaving 10 bases between the germline ends. CDR3 size: 14 residues. CDR3 protein: CASSIDRGVQPQHF. In DNA form, the CDR3 reads TGTGCCAGTAGTATAGACAGGGGCGTACAGCCCCAGCATTTT.

This chain connects TRBV5-5 to TRBJ2-3; TRBD2 agrees at 14 bases. Germline values: CDR1 SGHKS, CDR2 YYEKEE (reference sequence). The CDR3 is 18 residues long. The trim removed 3 bases at V and 4 bases at J, leaving 10 bases unmatched. The CDR3 spells CASSWVPGLAGAPDTQYF. In DNA form, the CDR3 reads TGTGCCAGCAGCTGGGTCCCGGGACTAGCGGGAGCCCCAGATACGCAGTATTTT.

The V call is TRBV2, the J call TRBJ2-3, with D possibly matching TRBD2 (7 bases). CDR1 SNHLY and CDR2 FYNNEI come from the germline V gene. This CDR3 spans 15 amino acids. The V and J ends lost 7 bases and 4 bases respectively, with 18 bases between them. CDR3 residues: CASTLGGGGPDTQYF. In nucleotides, the CDR3 is TGTGCCAGCACCTTAGGTGGGGGGGGGCCAGATACGCAGTATTTT.